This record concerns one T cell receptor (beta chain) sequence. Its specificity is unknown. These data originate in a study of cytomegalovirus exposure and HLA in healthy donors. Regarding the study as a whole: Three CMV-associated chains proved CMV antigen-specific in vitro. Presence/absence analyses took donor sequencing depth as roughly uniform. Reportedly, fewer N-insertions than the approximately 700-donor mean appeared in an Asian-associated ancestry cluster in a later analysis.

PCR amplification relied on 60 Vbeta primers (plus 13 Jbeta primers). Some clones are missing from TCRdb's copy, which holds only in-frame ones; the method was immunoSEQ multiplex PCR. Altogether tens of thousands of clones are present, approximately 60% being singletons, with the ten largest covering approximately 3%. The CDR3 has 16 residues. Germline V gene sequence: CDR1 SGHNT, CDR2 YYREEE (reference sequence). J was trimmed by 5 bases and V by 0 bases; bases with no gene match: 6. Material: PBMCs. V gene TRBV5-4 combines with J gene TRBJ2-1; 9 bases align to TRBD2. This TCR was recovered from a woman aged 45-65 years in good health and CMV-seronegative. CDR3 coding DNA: TGTGCCAGCAGCTTGGTTCATAGCGGGAGTAACAATGAGCAGTTCTTC. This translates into CASSLVHSGSNNEQFF.